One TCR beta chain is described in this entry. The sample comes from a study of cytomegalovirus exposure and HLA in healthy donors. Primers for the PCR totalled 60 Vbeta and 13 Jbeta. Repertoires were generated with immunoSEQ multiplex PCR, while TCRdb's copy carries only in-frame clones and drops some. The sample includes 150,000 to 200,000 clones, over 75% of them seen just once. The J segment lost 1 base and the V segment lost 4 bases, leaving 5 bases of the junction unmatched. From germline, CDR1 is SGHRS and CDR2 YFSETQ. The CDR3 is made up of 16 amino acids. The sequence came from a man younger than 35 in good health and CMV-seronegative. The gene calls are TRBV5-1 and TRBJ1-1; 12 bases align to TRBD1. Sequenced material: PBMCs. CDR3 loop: CASSGGQGAKNTEAFF. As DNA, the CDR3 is TGCGCCAGCAGCGGGGGACAGGGGGCAAAGAACACTGAAGCTTTCTTT.